This T cell receptor (beta chain) was profiled in a study of breast tumors, draining lymph nodes, adjacent tissues. This clonotype was seen a handful of times. What it binds is unknown. Axillary draining lymph nodes of breast cancer patients supplied the node samples. TCRdb itself ran the multiplex PCR reads through MiXCR, one entry per CDR3 protein. The sample records 100,000 to 150,000 distinct CDR3 sequences, more than 20% being singletons. Trimming stripped 6 bases from V and 5 bases from J, with 16 bases between. This CDR3 spans 15 amino acids. Germline CDR1 LNHDA, CDR2 SQIVND (reference sequence). Study observations and caveats: That most tumor T cells come from lymph nodes remained unproven.

This sequence originates from a female donor with breast cancer. Some clones in this sample may be carry-over from other donors' samples. Source material: axillary lymph node tissue. The rearrangement joins TRBV19 to TRBJ2-2, with D possibly TRBD1 on 5 matching bases. The CDR3 nucleotides read TGTGCCAGTAGCCCCGTGGGGCTAGGGACCGGGGAGCTGTTTTTT. Protein sequence: CASSPVGLGTGELFF. Full variable domain (rest looked up from reference TRBV19 and TRBJ2-2): DGGITQSPKYLFRKEGQNVTLSCEQNLNHDAMYWYRQDPGQGLRLIYYSQIVNDFQKGDIAEGYSVSREKKESFPLTVTSAQKNPTAFYLCASSPVGLGTGELFFGEGSRLTVL.